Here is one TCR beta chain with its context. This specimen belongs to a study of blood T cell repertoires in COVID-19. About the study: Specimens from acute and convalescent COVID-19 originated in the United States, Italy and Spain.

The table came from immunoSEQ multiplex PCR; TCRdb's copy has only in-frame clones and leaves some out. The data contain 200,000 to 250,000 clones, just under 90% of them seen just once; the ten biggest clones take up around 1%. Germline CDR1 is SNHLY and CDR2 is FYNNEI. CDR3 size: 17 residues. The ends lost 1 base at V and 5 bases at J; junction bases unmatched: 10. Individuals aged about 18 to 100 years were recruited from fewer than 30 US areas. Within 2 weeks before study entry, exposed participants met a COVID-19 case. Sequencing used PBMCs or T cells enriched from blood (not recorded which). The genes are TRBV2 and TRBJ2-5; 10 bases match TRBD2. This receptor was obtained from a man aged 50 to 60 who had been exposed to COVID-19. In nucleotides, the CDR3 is TGTGCCAGCAGTGAAGGCGGGCTAGCGGGGGTGCGGGAGACCCAGTACTTC. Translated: CASSEGGLAGVRETQYF.